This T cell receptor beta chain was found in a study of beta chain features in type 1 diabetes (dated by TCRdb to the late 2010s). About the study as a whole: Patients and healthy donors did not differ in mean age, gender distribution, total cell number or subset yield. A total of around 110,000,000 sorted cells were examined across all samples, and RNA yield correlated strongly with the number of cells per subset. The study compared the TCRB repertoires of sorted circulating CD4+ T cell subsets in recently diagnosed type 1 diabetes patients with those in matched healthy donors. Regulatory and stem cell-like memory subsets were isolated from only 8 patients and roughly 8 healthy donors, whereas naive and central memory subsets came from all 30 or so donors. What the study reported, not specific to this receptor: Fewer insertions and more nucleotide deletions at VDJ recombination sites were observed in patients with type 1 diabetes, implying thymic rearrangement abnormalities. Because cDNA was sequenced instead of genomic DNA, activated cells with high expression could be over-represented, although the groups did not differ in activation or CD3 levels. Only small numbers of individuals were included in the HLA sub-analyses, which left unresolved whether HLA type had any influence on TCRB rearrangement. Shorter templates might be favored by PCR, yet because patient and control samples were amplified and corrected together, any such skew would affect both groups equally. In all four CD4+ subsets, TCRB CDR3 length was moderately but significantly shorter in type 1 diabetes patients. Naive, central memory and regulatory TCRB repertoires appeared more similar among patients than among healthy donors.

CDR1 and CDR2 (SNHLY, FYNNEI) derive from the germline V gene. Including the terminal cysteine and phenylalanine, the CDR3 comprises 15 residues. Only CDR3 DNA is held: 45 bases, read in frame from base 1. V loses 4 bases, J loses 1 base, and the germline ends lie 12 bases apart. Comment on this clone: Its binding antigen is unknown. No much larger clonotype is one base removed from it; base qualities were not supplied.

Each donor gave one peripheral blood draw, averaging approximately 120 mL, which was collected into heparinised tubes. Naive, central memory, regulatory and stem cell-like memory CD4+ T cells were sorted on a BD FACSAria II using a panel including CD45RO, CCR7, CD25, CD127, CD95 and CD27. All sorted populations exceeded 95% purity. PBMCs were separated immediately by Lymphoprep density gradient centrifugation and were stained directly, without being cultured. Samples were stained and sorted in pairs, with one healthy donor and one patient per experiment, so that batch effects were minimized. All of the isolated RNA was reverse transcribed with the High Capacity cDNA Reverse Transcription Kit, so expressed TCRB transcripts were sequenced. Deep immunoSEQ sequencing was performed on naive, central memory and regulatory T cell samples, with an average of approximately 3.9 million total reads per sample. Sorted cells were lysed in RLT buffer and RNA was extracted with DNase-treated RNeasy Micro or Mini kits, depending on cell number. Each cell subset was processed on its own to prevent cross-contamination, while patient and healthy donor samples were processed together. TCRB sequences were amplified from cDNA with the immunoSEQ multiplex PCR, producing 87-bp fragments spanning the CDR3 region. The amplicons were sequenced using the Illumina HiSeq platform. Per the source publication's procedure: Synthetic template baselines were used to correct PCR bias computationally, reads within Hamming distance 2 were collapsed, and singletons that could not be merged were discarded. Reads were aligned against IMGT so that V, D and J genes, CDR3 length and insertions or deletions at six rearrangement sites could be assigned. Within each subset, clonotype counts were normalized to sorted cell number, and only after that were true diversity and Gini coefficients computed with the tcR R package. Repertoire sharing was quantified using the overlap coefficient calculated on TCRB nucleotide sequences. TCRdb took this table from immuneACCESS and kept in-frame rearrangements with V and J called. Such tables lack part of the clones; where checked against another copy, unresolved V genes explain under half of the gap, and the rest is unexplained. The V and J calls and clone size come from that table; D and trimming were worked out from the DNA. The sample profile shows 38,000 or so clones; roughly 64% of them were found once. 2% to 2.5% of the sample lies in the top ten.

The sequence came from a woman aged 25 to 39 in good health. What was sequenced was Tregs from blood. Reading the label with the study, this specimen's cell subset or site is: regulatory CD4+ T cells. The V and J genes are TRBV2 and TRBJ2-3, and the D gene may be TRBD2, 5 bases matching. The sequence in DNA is TGTGCCAGCAGTGTCCAAGCGAGGGGCACAGATACGCAGTATTTT. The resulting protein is CASSVQARGTDTQYF.